One sample yielded the 12 T cell receptor beta chains listed below, sequenced in a study of glioma-infiltrating T cells after dendritic cell vaccination. The repertoire was sequenced with immunoSEQ multiplex PCR; TCRdb's copy has only in-frame clones and lacks some. The sample has some 99,000 clones, around 80% seen once. As for time point: after dendritic cell vaccination, including at tumor progression/relapse. Specimen: blood, collected after dendritic cell vaccination. All receptors derive from a human donor with glioblastoma.

V gene TRBV30 combines with J gene TRBJ1-4; the match to TRBD1 covers 8 bases. The CDR3 is 17 residues long. The V and J ends lost 0 bases and 0 bases, in that order; junction bases with no gene match: 6. The germline V gene encodes CDR1 GTSNPN and CDR2 SVGIG (reference sequence). CDR3 in DNA: TGTGCCTGGAGTGTACGGACAGGGCGCGCAACTAATGAAAAACTGTTTTTT. Residues: CAWSVRTGRATNEKLFF.

Concerning this clone itself: At one end, the junction sequence differs from germline, possibly due to a read error. The chain couples TRBV6-1 to TRBJ1-1, with TRBD1 matching 7 bases. This CDR3 region has 14 residues. In germline, CDR1 is MNHNS, CDR2 SASEGT. In DNA form, the CDR3 reads TGTGCCAGCGGTGACAGGGCGTCTCGCACTGAAGCTTTCTTT. This sequence encodes CASGDRASRTEAFF.

This chain uses TRBV7-8 with TRBJ2-2; perhaps TRBD2 as D (6 bases). This CDR3 has 15 amino acids. With 1 base removed from V and 4 bases from J, the gap between germline ends came to 10 bases. Per germline, CDR1 SGHVS and CDR2 FQNEAQ. CDR3 coding DNA: TGTGCCAGCAGCTTAGGGGGACTGGCCACCGGGGAGCTGTTTTTT. Amino acids: CASSLGGLATGELFF.

This clone appeared a single time. CDR3 DNA: TGTGCCAGCAGTGTGGGACTAGCGGCAAACAATGAGCAGTTCTTC. Translation: CASSVGLAANNEQFF. The rearrangement uses TRBV6-4 and TRBJ2-1; 11 positions match TRBD2. The CDR3 is 15 residues long. The trim removed 4 bases at V and 5 bases at J, leaving 4 bases unmatched. Per germline, CDR1 MRHNA and CDR2 SNTAGT.

The chain is built from TRBV5-5 and TRBJ2-5; TRBD1 is a possible D gene (6 bases). The CDR3 sequence is 13 residues long. V lost 4 bases and J lost 5, with 12 bases in between. CDR1 and CDR2 from the germline V gene are SGHKS and YYEKEE (reference sequence). The CDR3 region has the DNA TGTGCCAGCAGCCTACAGGGACGGGAGACCCAGTACTTC. As protein: CASSLQGRETQYF.

This clone was seen more than once but under ten times. The CDR3 sequence is CASSARAWGYTF. For the CDR3, the DNA is TGTGCCAGCAGTGCCAGGGCCTGGGGCTACACCTTC. J is TRBJ1-2 and V is TRBV2; perhaps TRBD1 as D (5 bases). The CDR3 spans 12 residues. The germline V and J ends were trimmed by 4 bases and 8 bases, with 11 bases remaining between them. Per the germline V gene, CDR1 is SNHLY and CDR2 is FYNNEI.

The chain uses TRBV15 and TRBJ2-7; D remains ambiguous. Germline values: CDR1 LNHNV, CDR2 YYDKDF (reference sequence). The length of the CDR3 is 13 residues. V was cut by 0 bases and J by 4 bases, with 7 bases left in between. The chain's CDR3 is CATSRERGYEQYF. The CDR3 DNA follows: TGTGCCACCAGCAGAGAGCGCGGTTACGAGCAGTACTTC.

The chain recombines TRBV10-1 with TRBJ1-6, with D possibly being TRBD1 (6 bases). CDR3 size: 15 residues. Per germline, CDR1 WNHNN and CDR2 SYGVQD (reference sequence). V lost 3 bases and J lost 10, with 16 bases in between. In DNA form, the CDR3 reads TGCGCCAGCAGTGATGGGACACGTCTTGCCTCACCCCTCCACTTT. It specifies CASSDGTRLASPLHF.

J is TRBJ2-6 and V is TRBV19, with a tentative D call TRBD1 (6 bases). Per the germline V gene, CDR1 is LNHDA and CDR2 is SQIVND (reference sequence). CDR3 size: 19 residues. Trimming left V 2 bases short and J 0 bases short, with 17 bases between. The CDR3 DNA reads as TGTGCCAGTAGTATACATACCCGGACAGATCTCTCTGGGGCCAACGTCCTGACTTTC. It translates to CASSIHTRTDLSGANVLTF.

This chain links TRBV10-2 with TRBJ1-5; 10 bases line up with TRBD1. The J segment lost 3 bases and the V segment lost 2 bases, leaving 7 bases of the junction unmatched. Germline V gives CDR1 WSHSY, CDR2 SAAADI. The CDR3 covers 17 residues. The CDR3 is CASSEVGGQGNNQPQHF. The CDR3, as DNA: TGCGCCAGCAGTGAGGTGGGGGGACAGGGGAACAATCAGCCCCAGCATTTT.

This clone was seen a few times. The chain's CDR3 is CASSESSLKREKLFF. The CDR3 DNA sequence: TGCGCCAGCAGTGAGTCGTCCCTAAAGAGAGAAAAACTGTTTTTT. V gene TRBV10-2 combines with J gene TRBJ1-4; no reliable D call. Germline CDR1 reads WSHSY; CDR2 reads SAAADI. Trimming took off 0 bases at V and 8 bases at J, with 13 bases between the two ends. The CDR3 loop spans 15 amino acids.

The chain combines TRBV27 with TRBJ2-1; 10 nucleotides align to TRBD2. Germline assignment: CDR1 MNHEY and CDR2 SMNVEV (reference sequence). This CDR3 spans 17 amino acids. Unmatched junction bases numbered 7, after V lost 5 bases and J lost 0 bases. For the CDR3, the DNA is TGTGCCAGCAGTCGCCGGACTAGCGGAGGCTCCTACAATGAGCAGTTCTTC. It codes for CASSRRTSGGSYNEQFF.